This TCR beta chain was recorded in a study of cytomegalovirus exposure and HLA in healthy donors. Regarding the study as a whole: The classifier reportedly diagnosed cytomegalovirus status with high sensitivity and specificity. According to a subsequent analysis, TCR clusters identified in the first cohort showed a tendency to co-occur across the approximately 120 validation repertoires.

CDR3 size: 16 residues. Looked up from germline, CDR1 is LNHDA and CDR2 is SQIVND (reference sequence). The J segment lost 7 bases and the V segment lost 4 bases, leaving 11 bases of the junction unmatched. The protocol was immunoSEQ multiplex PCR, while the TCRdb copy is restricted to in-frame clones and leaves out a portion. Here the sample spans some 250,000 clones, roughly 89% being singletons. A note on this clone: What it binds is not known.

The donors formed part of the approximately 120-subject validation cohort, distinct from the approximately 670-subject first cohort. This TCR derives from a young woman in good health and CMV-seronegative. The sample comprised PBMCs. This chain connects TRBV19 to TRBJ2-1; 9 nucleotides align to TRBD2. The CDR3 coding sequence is TGTGCCAGTAGTACCCGCGGCGGCGGGGGGGGGAATGAGCAGTTCTTC. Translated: CASSTRGGGGGNEQFF. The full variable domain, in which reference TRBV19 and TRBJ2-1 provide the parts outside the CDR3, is DGGITQSPKYLFRKEGQNVTLSCEQNLNHDAMYWYRQDPGQGLRLIYYSQIVNDFQKGDIAEGYSVSREKKESFPLTVTSAQKNPTAFYLCASSTRGGGGGNEQFFGPGTRLTVL.